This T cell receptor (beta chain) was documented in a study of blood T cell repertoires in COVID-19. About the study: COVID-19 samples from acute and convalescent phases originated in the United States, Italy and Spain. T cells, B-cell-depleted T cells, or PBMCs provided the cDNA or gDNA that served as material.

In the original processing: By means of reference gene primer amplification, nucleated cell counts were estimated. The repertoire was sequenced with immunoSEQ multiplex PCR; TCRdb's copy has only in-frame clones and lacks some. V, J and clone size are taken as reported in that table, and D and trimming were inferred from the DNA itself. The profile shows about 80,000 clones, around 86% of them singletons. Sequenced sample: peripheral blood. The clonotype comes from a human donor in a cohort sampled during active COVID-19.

Written as DNA, the CDR3 is TGTGCCAGCAGCTTTTCGGGGGGGAGAACTTCTGAAGCTTTCTTT. Amino acid sequence: CASSFSGGRTSEAFF. The rearrangement links TRBV11-2 to TRBJ1-1, with TRBD1 as a possible D gene (5 bases). Trimming left V 3 bases short and J 6 bases short, with 17 bases between. Germline lookup yields CDR1 SGHAT and CDR2 FQNNGV. This CDR3 is 15 amino acids long.